This TCR beta chain was captured by sequencing in a study of CD8+ T cells in alopecia areata. At the level of the study: Patients took tofacitinib for 6 to 18 months, followed by 6 drug-free months. Study-wide points: Tofacitinib significantly brought down scalp clonality and expanded CD8+ clones among top 100.

Trimming cost V 3 bases and J 1 base, with 9 bases left between them. Germline CDR1 is SGHAT and CDR2 is FQNNGV. The CDR3 runs 14 residues. Specified treatment: oral pan-JAK inhibitor, 5-10 mg twice daily. Sorted populations comprised CD4+ and CD8+ T cells obtained from PBMCs. As concerns this clone: Its antigen is undetermined.

RNA, once extracted, was reverse transcribed into cDNA for use as the sequencing template. The table came from immunoSEQ multiplex PCR; TCRdb's copy has only in-frame clones and leaves some out. The sample yields about 180,000 clones, approximately 49% seen once. The clonotype originates from a human donor with alopecia areata. The source was CD8+ T cells sorted from blood, collected around week 52, from a patient treated with tofacitinib. The chain has TRBV11-2 and TRBJ2-5, with a possible D match to TRBD1 (6 bases). CDR3 region: CASSFLGGQETQYF. The CDR3 nucleotides are TGTGCCAGCAGCTTTCTAGGGGGCCAAGAGACCCAGTACTTC.